These 25 T cell receptor beta chains came from one sample sequenced in a study of T cells in Graves' hyperthyroidism and ophthalmopathy. TCR beta CDR3 region amplification was performed from RNA transcripts. HTBI primers were used for first-round RT-PCR of the TCR CDR3. TCRdb used MiXCR to reprocess the multiplex PCR reads, holding one entry per CDR3 protein. The sample consists of about 480,000 distinct CDR3 sequences, 24% of them appearing once. The sample taken for sequencing was blood. The receptors come from a woman aged 25 to 39 with Graves' ophthalmopathy.

The chain is built from TRBV12-3 or TRBV12-4 and TRBJ1-1; 9 bases are shared with TRBD1. J was trimmed by 6 bases and V by 3 bases; bases with no gene match: 8. This CDR3 has 15 amino acids. CDR3 in DNA: TGTGCCAGCAGTTTCCGGGACAGGGTATTGGCTGAAGCTTTCTTT. As protein: CASSFRDRVLAEAFF.

The rearrangement uses TRBV19 and TRBJ2-3, with 8 bases fitting TRBD2. Germline V gene sequence: CDR1 LNHDA, CDR2 SQIVND (reference sequence). The CDR3 is 16 residues long. V was clipped by 5 bases and J by 5 bases; unmatched bases: 12. CDR3 protein: CASSPLPGLVRDTQYF. CDR3 nucleotide sequence: TGTGCCAGTAGTCCCCTACCGGGACTAGTCCGAGATACGCAGTATTTT.

This clonotype was counted many times. The J gene is TRBJ2-5, the V gene TRBV2; D might be TRBD1 (5 bases). V lost 1 base, J lost 7 bases, and 10 bases lay in between. This CDR3 is built from 13 residues. The germline V gene encodes CDR1 SNHLY and CDR2 FYNNEI. The CDR3 spells CASSEEGRATQYF. As DNA, the CDR3 is TGTGCCAGCAGTGAAGAGGGGCGAGCGACCCAGTACTTC.

This clonotype was recorded many times. V usage is TRBV2 and J usage is TRBJ1-1, with 7 bases fitting TRBD1. V lost 0 bases, J lost 2 bases, and 6 bases stayed unmatched. CDR1 SNHLY and CDR2 FYNNEI come from the germline V gene. The CDR3 is 16 amino acids. The CDR3 loop is CASSEALRDSNTEAFF. As DNA, the CDR3 is TGTGCCAGCAGTGAAGCGCTTAGGGACAGCAACACTGAAGCTTTCTTT.

A word on this clonotype: Compared with germline, one end of the junction differs, possibly owing to a read error. V usage is TRBV3-1 and J usage is TRBJ1-1; TRBD1 matches 8 bases. Germline CDR1 LGHDT, CDR2 YNNKEL (reference sequence). The CDR3 contains 13 residues. The DNA of the CDR3 is TGCGCCAGCAGTGGGACAGGCAGCACTGAAGTTTTCTTT. This encodes CASSGTGSTEVFF.

In this sample, this clonotype turned up many times. This chain uses TRBV2 with TRBJ1-2; D is undetermined. V lost 8 bases, J lost 8 bases, and 18 bases lay in between. Germline assignment: CDR1 SNHLY and CDR2 FYNNEI. CDR3 length: 13 amino acids. CDR3 region: CASLTVRQGGYTF. CDR3 bases: TGTGCCAGCCTAACTGTTAGACAAGGAGGCTACACCTTC.

The CDR3 region has the DNA TGTGCCAGCACCAACGGACAGGGGGGTTCCTACGAGCAGTACTTC. Translated: CASTNGQGGSYEQYF. The chain carries TRBV12-3 or TRBV12-4 and TRBJ2-7; 10 nucleotides line up with TRBD1. The CDR3 sequence is 15 residues long. V dropped 7 bases and J dropped 1; count of bases not matched to a gene: 7.

This clonotype appeared a few times. This rearrangement joins TRBV6-1 to TRBJ2-5, with 9 nucleotides matching TRBD1. The CDR3 spans 15 residues. In germline, CDR1 is MNHNS, CDR2 SASEGT. V gave up 0 bases and J gave up 5 bases; unmatched junction bases: 4. CDR3 nucleotide sequence: TGTGCCAGCAGTGAAGCGGGGACAGGGTTGGAGACCCAGTACTTC. This translates into CASSEAGTGLETQYF.

This clonotype was observed at least ten times. The DNA for the CDR3 is TGTGCCAGCAGCATTCACAGGGCCTTGAACACTGAAGCTTTCTTT. This encodes CASSIHRALNTEAFF. The V gene is TRBV7-8, the J gene TRBJ1-1, with D possibly TRBD1 on 6 matching bases. V lost 5 bases and J 0 bases, leaving 13 bases between the germline ends. The CDR3 runs to 15 residues. CDR1 and CDR2 from the germline V gene are SGHVS and FQNEAQ.

Worth noting for this clonotype: This may stem from a read error, because a much larger clone lies one nucleotide away. This rearrangement joins TRBV10-3 to TRBJ2-5, with TRBD2 matching over 12 bases. CDR1 is ENHRY, CDR2 SYGVKD, per germline. The CDR3 is 14 amino acids. The CDR3 here is CAISGLAGSESQYF. The CDR3 DNA follows: TGTGCCATCAGCGGACTAGCGGGGTCGGAGAGCCAGTACTTC.

This chain uses TRBV11-3 with TRBJ2-2, with TRBD1 as a possible D gene (6 bases). The CDR3 loop spans 14 amino acids. Germline CDR1 SGHNT, CDR2 YENEEA. The V gene lost 6 bases and the J gene lost 5 bases, with 13 bases spanning the gap. CDR3 loop: CASSLTRGTGELFF. The CDR3 region has the DNA TGTGCCAGCAGTTTAACTAGGGGGACCGGGGAGCTGTTTTTT.

This rearrangement joins TRBV12-3 or TRBV12-4 to TRBJ1-5; possibly TRBD1 for D (6 bases). Trimming stripped 0 bases from V and 6 bases from J, with 12 bases between. The CDR3 runs to 15 residues. DNA of the CDR3: TGTGCCAGCAGTTTAGCGTTTCGGGGGCGTCAGCCCCAGCATTTT. It codes for CASSLAFRGRQPQHF.

Note on this clonotype: Given a much more abundant clone one base away, this may be a read error. V and J are TRBV6-1 and TRBJ1-2; 7 bases align to TRBD1. The CDR3 has 13 amino acids. CDR1 is MNHNS, CDR2 SASEGT, per germline. CDR3 in DNA: TGTTCCAGCAACAACGGACAGGATTATGGCTACACCTTC. This gives the protein CSSNNGQDYGYTF.

Ten or more counts support this clonotype. The J gene is TRBJ2-5, the V gene TRBV5-1; D is perhaps TRBD1 (5 bases). V was cut by 0 bases and J by 2 bases, with 11 bases left in between. Germline V gene lookup returns CDR1 SGHRS and CDR2 YFSETQ. This CDR3 spans 15 amino acids. CDR3 DNA: TGCGCCAGCAGCTTGGGCGTGGCAGGGCAAGAGACCCAGTACTTC. Its translation: CASSLGVAGQETQYF.

A word on this clonotype: One end of the junction is discordant with germline, which a read error may explain. The chain combines TRBV24-1 with TRBJ1-1, with a weak D call TRBD1 (6 bases). This CDR3 is 19 amino acids long. Germline loops: CDR1 KGHDR, CDR2 SFDVKD. The CDR3 reads CSTSDFGGWGTPLNTEAFF. The CDR3 DNA is TGTTCCACCAGTGATTTTGGGGGCTGGGGGACCCCTTTGAACACTGAAGCTTTCTTT.

Comment on this clonotype: Given the absence of the conserved phenylalanine or tryptophan at the CDR3 end, a read error is likely. This sequence joins TRBV10-2 and TRBJ2-5, with 14 bases matching TRBD2. V was clipped by 6 bases and J by 6 bases; unmatched bases: 3. The CDR3 is made up of 14 amino acids. Germline V gives CDR1 WSHSY, CDR2 SAAADI. CDR3 protein: CASRTSGGAKTQYL. The CDR3 DNA is TGCGCCAGCAGGACTAGCGGGGGGGCGAAGACCCAGTACTTG.

About this clonotype itself: The junction and the germline gene differ at one end; a read error may be behind it. The chain joins TRBV6-1 to TRBJ1-5; a possible D gene is TRBD1 (6 bases). The CDR3 has 15 residues. Germline V gene data show CDR1 as MNHNS and CDR2 as SASEGT. CDR3: CASTEGQHSNQPQHF. The CDR3 DNA reads TGTGCCAGCACTGAAGGACAGCATAGCAATCAGCCCCAGCATTTT.

This clonotype was seen a handful of times. The CDR3 region has the DNA TGTGCCAGCAGTTTCAGGAGTACGTGGAAGACCCAGTACTTC. It codes for CASSFRSTWKTQYF. The gene calls are TRBV28 and TRBJ2-5; D is undetermined. Trimming pared 3 bases from V and 6 bases from J, leaving 14 bases between. This CDR3 has 14 amino acids. Germline CDR1 MDHEN, CDR2 SYDVKM.

A few counts support this clonotype. The gene calls are TRBV30 and TRBJ2-1; TRBD2 is a possible D gene (6 bases). Germline V gene lookup returns CDR1 GTSNPN and CDR2 SVGIG (reference sequence). CDR3 length: 14 residues. Trimming took off 4 bases at V and 2 bases at J, with 12 bases between the two ends. The CDR3 loop reads CAWISGHAYNEQFF. CDR3 sequence (DNA): TGTGCCTGGATTAGCGGTCATGCCTACAATGAGCAGTTCTTC.

The rearrangement links TRBV7-9 to TRBJ1-5; D gene uncertain. This CDR3 spans 15 amino acids. V was pared by 3 bases and J by 0 bases, with 9 bases between. Germline CDR1 reads SEHNR; CDR2 reads FQNEAQ (reference sequence). The CDR3 nucleotides are TGTGCCAGCAGCTTTGGATTTACTAGCAATCAGCCCCAGCATTTT. Protein: CASSFGFTSNQPQHF. Complete variable domain (other parts from reference TRBV7-9 and TRBJ1-5): DTGVSQNPRHKITKRGQNVTFRCDPISEHNRLYWYRQTLGQGPEFLTYFQNEAQLEKSRLLSDRFSAERPKGSFSTLEIQRTEQGDSAMYLCASSFGFTSNQPQHFGDGTRLSIL.

This clonotype was counted a single time. V is TRBV27 and J is TRBJ1-1; TRBD1 matches 9 bases. The length of the CDR3 is 14 residues. Germline CDR1 MNHEY, CDR2 SMNVEV (reference sequence). V lost 3 bases to trimming and J lost 8 bases; unmatched junction nucleotides: 7. Written as DNA, the CDR3 is TGTGCCAGCAGTTTGCAAACAGGGGGCTCCGAAGCTTTCTTT. Translation gives CASSLQTGGSEAFF.

The rearrangement uses TRBV27 and TRBJ1-6, with a tentative D call TRBD1 (5 bases). The CDR3 covers 14 residues. Trimming cost V 2 bases and J 7 bases, with 9 bases left between them. Germline values: CDR1 MNHEY, CDR2 SMNVEV (reference sequence). The CDR3 loop is CASSLVPGNSPLHF. As DNA, the CDR3 is TGTGCCAGCAGTTTAGTACCAGGGAATTCACCCCTCCACTTT.

With regard to this clonotype: This could be a read error, since a much larger clone is one nucleotide away. The genes are TRBV11-2 and TRBJ2-7; no clear D gene. The germline V gene has CDR1 SGHAT and CDR2 FQNNGV. The CDR3 has 13 residues. The CDR3 DNA reads TGTGACAGCAGCTTAGAACTGACCTACGAGCAGTACTTC. Its protein is CDSSLELTYEQYF.

V is TRBV29-1 and J is TRBJ2-7; no clear D gene. Trimming took off 5 bases at V and 2 bases at J, with 10 bases between the two ends. Germline V CDR1 and CDR2: SQVTM, ANQGSEA. The CDR3 covers 12 residues. The CDR3 nucleotides are TGCAGCGTTAGCCCTGGCCCCTACGAGCAGTACTTC. This sequence encodes CSVSPGPYEQYF.

This clonotype was recorded a few times. V usage is TRBV12-3 or TRBV12-4 and J usage is TRBJ1-1; the D gene is possibly TRBD1 (6 bases). There are 15 residues in the CDR3. V dropped 4 bases and J dropped 0 bases, with 12 bases sitting between them. Written as DNA, the CDR3 is TGTGCCAGCAGTTACACAGGGTCCATGAACACTGAAGCTTTCTTT. The encoded protein is CASSYTGSMNTEAFF.